A single sample is the source of the 32 T cell receptor beta chains below, sequenced in a study of blood T cell repertoires in COVID-19. Here immunoSEQ multiplex PCR was the method, and the copy in TCRdb shows in-frame clones only, minus some. The sample has about 39,000 clones, roughly 87% seen once. Material for sequencing was peripheral blood. The receptors come from a man aged 55-75 years with acute or convalescent COVID-19.

The J gene is TRBJ2-1, the V gene TRBV5-1; possibly TRBD1 for D (6 bases). V lost 4 bases and J lost 2, with 13 bases in between. CDR3 length: 15 amino acids. In germline, CDR1 is SGHRS, CDR2 YFSETQ. CDR3 protein: CASSQTGTPYNEQFF. The DNA of the CDR3 is TGCGCCAGCAGCCAAACAGGGACGCCCTACAATGAGCAGTTCTTC. The variable domain in full, with the rest retrieved from reference TRBV5-1 and TRBJ2-1, is KAGVTQTPRYLIKTRGQQVTLSCSPISGHRSVSWYQQTPGQGLQFLFEYFSETQRNKGNFPGRFSGRQFSNSRSEMNVSTLELGDSALYLCASSQTGTPYNEQFFGPGTRLTVL.

The chain has TRBV5-6 and TRBJ2-5, with 9 bases identical to TRBD1. Judging by the DNA end, TRBJ2-7 fits better; the J call may be wrong. This CDR3 region has 15 residues. Germline V gives CDR1 SGHDT, CDR2 YYEEEE. CDR3 residues: CASSLRDRGVAEQYF. Here the CDR3 DNA reads TGTGCCAGCAGCTTACGTGACAGGGGGGTCGCCGAGCAGTACTTC.

This chain links TRBV10-1 with TRBJ2-2; the match to TRBD1 covers 8 bases. V was clipped by 6 bases and J by 0 bases; unmatched bases: 21. Germline CDR1 reads WNHNN; CDR2 reads SYGVQD (reference sequence). This CDR3 spans 21 amino acids. CDR3 nucleotides: TGCGCCAGCAGGAGGGAGATCAGGGGGCGAAGGAACCCTCCGAACACCGGGGAGCTGTTTTTT. This encodes CASRREIRGRRNPPNTGELFF.

The chain employs TRBV7-9 and TRBJ1-3; D is possibly TRBD1 (5 bases). The CDR3 is made up of 15 amino acids. Germline V gene sequence: CDR1 SEHNR, CDR2 FQNEAQ (reference sequence). V lost 0 bases, J lost 0 bases, and 6 bases lay in between. CDR3 protein: CASSLAQGSGNTIYF. The CDR3 DNA reads TGTGCCAGCAGCTTAGCGCAGGGCTCTGGAAACACCATATATTTT.

The chain links TRBV19 to TRBJ1-5; tentative D call: TRBD1 (6 bases). Germline loops: CDR1 LNHDA, CDR2 SQIVND (reference sequence). Deletions cut 3 bases from V and 4 bases from J, with 10 bases between. CDR3 length: 14 residues. The CDR3 DNA follows: TGTGCCAGTAGTATTCTCCAGGGGAATCAGCCCCAGCATTTT. Encoded protein: CASSILQGNQPQHF.

V and J are TRBV28 and TRBJ1-4; weak D call: TRBD1 (6 bases). The CDR3 is made up of 16 amino acids. Germline V gene lookup returns CDR1 MDHEN and CDR2 SYDVKM. Trimming removed 0 bases at V and 5 bases at J, with 13 bases between. CDR3 sequence: CASSLWGTRSNEKLFF. The DNA for the CDR3 is TGTGCCAGCAGTTTATGGGGGACACGCTCGAATGAAAAACTGTTTTTT.

This chain links TRBV27 with TRBJ2-7, with TRBD1 matching 9 bases. The germline V gene encodes CDR1 MNHEY and CDR2 SMNVEV (reference sequence). J lost 8 bases, V lost 7 bases, and 18 bases had no gene match. There are 16 residues in the CDR3. The CDR3 DNA follows: TGTGCCAGCACCCCTCTCTCGGGACAGGGATTCGGTAAGCAGTACTTC. Its translation: CASTPLSGQGFGKQYF.

This sequence joins TRBV18 and TRBJ2-7; TRBD1 matches at 8 bases. Germline trimming cut 0 bases from V and 7 bases from J; bases unmatched to any gene: 5. Germline assignment: CDR1 KGHSH and CDR2 LQKENI. This CDR3 comprises 14 residues. The CDR3 nucleotides read TGTGCCAGCTCACCACCCGGACAGGGTACAGAGCAGTACTTC. It encodes CASSPPGQGTEQYF.

V and J are TRBV10-3 and TRBJ1-2, with a weak D call TRBD1 (6 bases). Germline loops: CDR1 ENHRY, CDR2 SYGVKD. V lost 7 bases and J lost 0, with 18 bases in between. The CDR3 length is 16 residues. The CDR3 nucleotides are TGTGCCATCACTGACAGGCCATCCTTAGCTAACTATGGCTACACCTTC. Its protein product is CAITDRPSLANYGYTF.

The chain links TRBV5-5 to TRBJ2-7; 13 nucleotides agree with TRBD2. The V gene end was trimmed by 4 bases and the J gene end by 0 bases; junction bases not matched to a gene: 1. The germline V gene has CDR1 SGHKS and CDR2 YYEKEE (reference sequence). The CDR3 length is 15 residues. CDR3 amino acids: CASSRTSGSSYEQYV. The CDR3, as DNA: TGTGCCAGCAGCCGGACTAGCGGGAGCTCCTACGAGCAGTACGTC.

The chain links TRBV5-6 to TRBJ2-7; D ambiguous. Germline CDR1 SGHDT, CDR2 YYEEEE. This CDR3 has 16 amino acids. Deletions cut 1 base from V and 0 bases from J, with 14 bases between. This chain's CDR3 is CASSLRLLGASYEQYV. For the CDR3, the DNA is TGTGCCAGCAGCTTGAGGTTGTTGGGCGCCTCCTACGAGCAGTACGTC.

As to this clone: Other nucleotide sequences in the sample specify the same CDR3. The V gene is TRBV9, the J gene TRBJ2-1; D may be TRBD2 (6 bases). Trimming shortened V by 0 bases and J by 4 bases, and 8 bases separated the two germline ends. The CDR3 runs 14 residues. Germline V lookup: CDR1 SGDLS, CDR2 YYNGEE. CDR3 bases: TGTGCCAGCAGCGTAGGGACTACATACAATGAGCAGTTCTTC. It translates to CASSVGTTYNEQFF. The whole variable domain, remainder taken from reference TRBV9 and TRBJ2-1, is DSGVTQTPKHLITATGQRVTLRCSPRSGDLSVYWYQQSLDQGLQFLIQYYNGEERAKGNILERFSAQQFPDLHSELNLSSLELGDSALYFCASSVGTTYNEQFFGPGTRLTVL.

The chain is built from TRBV3-1 (or the pseudogene TRBV3-2) and TRBJ2-3; tentative D call: TRBD2 (6 bases). Germline V lookup: CDR1 LGHDT, CDR2 YNNKEL (reference sequence). V lost 6 bases to trimming and J lost 0 bases, with 13 bases between them. The CDR3 runs to 15 residues. Written as DNA, the CDR3 is TGTGCCAGCAGTGTGTTTCGGGAGAGCACAGATACGCAGTATTTT. Its protein is CASSVFRESTDTQYF.

This chain connects TRBV29-1 to TRBJ1-3, with a weak D call TRBD1 (5 bases). Trimming took 4 bases from V and 0 from J, leaving 16 bases between them. The germline gives CDR1 SQVTM, CDR2 ANQGSEA. The CDR3 is made up of 16 amino acids. CDR3 in DNA: TGCAGCGTTGCGGCGGGAGAGGGGCTCTCTGGAAACACCATATATTTT. Protein sequence: CSVAAGEGLSGNTIYF.

The rearrangement joins TRBV11-2 to TRBJ2-7, with 9 bases identical to TRBD2. The CDR3 runs 14 residues. Trimming took 3 bases from V and 3 from J; bases not matched to a gene: 3. CDR1 and CDR2 from the germline V gene are SGHAT and FQNNGV. CDR3 region: CASSLERGDYEQYF. As DNA, the CDR3 is TGTGCCAGCAGCTTGGAGCGGGGGGACTACGAGCAGTACTTC.

The rearrangement joins TRBV11-2 to TRBJ1-6; D is uncertain. The germline CDR1 and CDR2 sequences are SGHAT and FQNNGV. Trimming removed 5 bases from V and 9 bases from J, with 23 bases in between. The CDR3 length is 17 residues. CDR3 sequence: CASSRIGQDGIFSPLHF. DNA for the CDR3: TGTGCCAGCAGCCGTATTGGGCAGGATGGTATCTTTTCACCCCTCCACTTT. Drawing the rest from reference TRBV11-2 and TRBJ1-6, the complete variable domain is EAGVAQSPRYKIIEKRQSVAFWCNPISGHATLYWYQQILGQGPKLLIQFQNNGVVDDSQLPKDRFSAERLKGVDSTLKIQPAKLEDSAVYLCASSRIGQDGIFSPLHFGNGTRLTVT.

This chain uses TRBV6-1 with TRBJ2-1, with D maybe TRBD1 (5 bases). Germline CDR1 reads MNHNS; CDR2 reads SASEGT. The length of the CDR3 is 16 residues. V shed 4 bases and J shed 0 bases, with 13 bases lying between them. This chain's CDR3 is CASSAAGLSSYNEQFF. CDR3 DNA sequence: TGTGCCAGCAGTGCCGCAGGGTTAAGCTCCTACAATGAGCAGTTCTTC.

The rearrangement joins TRBV11-2 to TRBJ2-5; 13 bases map to TRBD2. The CDR3 runs to 16 residues. Germline trimming cut 5 bases from V and 1 base from J; bases unmatched to any gene: 4. CDR1 is SGHAT and CDR2 is FQNNGV in the germline V gene. The CDR3 nucleotides are TGTGCCAGCAGCCAGACTAGCGGGAGGCCCCAAGAGACCCAGTACTTC. This translates into CASSQTSGRPQETQYF.

The CDR3 sequence: CASSRRLAGNTGELFF. The CDR3, as DNA: TGCGCCAGCAGCCGAAGACTAGCGGGAAACACCGGGGAGCTGTTTTTT. V is TRBV5-1 and J is TRBJ2-2; 11 bases agree with TRBD2. Germline loops: CDR1 SGHRS, CDR2 YFSETQ. V trimming: 4 bases; J trimming: 2 bases; junction bases outside the gene matches: 4. This CDR3 is 16 amino acids long.

This clone is classed as medium-sized. This chain connects TRBV2 to TRBJ1-3; no clear D gene. CDR1 and CDR2 (germline): SNHLY, FYNNEI. The length of the CDR3 is 15 residues. The germline V and J ends were trimmed by 9 bases and 2 bases, with 17 bases remaining between them. CDR3 protein: CASNRPGEAGNTIYF. CDR3 in DNA: TGTGCCAGTAATCGTCCCGGGGAAGCTGGAAACACCATATATTTT.

The chain joins TRBV6-4 to TRBJ2-1, with 12 positions matching TRBD1. CDR1 is MRHNA, CDR2 SNTAGT, per germline. Trimming at V came to 3 bases and at J to 8 bases, leaving 2 bases not matched to a gene. This CDR3 contains 14 residues. The CDR3 DNA sequence: TGTGCCAGCAGTGAGGGACAGGGGGCGGATGAGCAGTTCTTC. The encoded protein is CASSEGQGADEQFF.

The rearrangement joins TRBV28 to TRBJ1-1; D ambiguous. V shed 4 bases and J shed 7 bases, with 10 bases lying between them. Germline V gives CDR1 MDHEN, CDR2 SYDVKM. This CDR3 contains 12 residues. The DNA for the CDR3 is TGTGCCAGCAGTTCTCGTGGGAGTGAAGCTTTCTTT. Its translation: CASSSRGSEAFF.

The rearrangement uses TRBV5-5 and TRBJ1-5, with D unclear. The CDR3 runs to 15 residues. V lost 4 bases and J 0 bases, leaving 11 bases between the germline ends. From germline, CDR1 is SGHKS and CDR2 YYEKEE (reference sequence). Here the CDR3 DNA reads TGTGCCAGCAGCGCGGCAGTGAATAGCAATCAGCCCCAGCATTTT. Its protein product is CASSAAVNSNQPQHF.

This clone was observed once. The chain is built from TRBV5-1 and TRBJ2-1, with 7 positions matching TRBD1. CDR1 is SGHRS, CDR2 YFSETQ, per germline. The CDR3 has 14 amino acids. V lost 1 base and J lost 7; bases outside the gene matches: 5. CDR3: CASSLWQGVNEQFF. CDR3 in DNA: TGCGCCAGCAGCTTGTGGCAGGGGGTGAATGAGCAGTTCTTC.

CDR3 in DNA: TGCGCCAGCAGCACAGCGGGAAGCACAGATACGCAGTATTTT. Protein: CASSTAGSTDTQYF. The chain couples TRBV10-2 to TRBJ2-3; 7 nucleotides line up with TRBD2. From germline, CDR1 is WSHSY and CDR2 SAAADI. The CDR3 runs to 14 residues. With 6 bases clipped from V and 0 bases from J, the junction kept 3 bases outside the gene matches.

The DNA for the CDR3 is TGTGCCAGCAGCGAAGCGGGAGTCGGCGAGCAGTACGTC. Its protein product is CASSEAGVGEQYV. The chain employs TRBV5-5 and TRBJ2-7; 8 bases line up with TRBD2. V shed 4 bases, J shed 6 bases, and the junction held 6 bases outside the gene matches. Germline assignment: CDR1 SGHKS and CDR2 YYEKEE (reference sequence). This CDR3 is 13 amino acids long.

This clone was seen once. This chain uses TRBV7-9 with TRBJ2-3, with 8 nucleotides matching TRBD2. V lost 1 base and J lost 6; bases outside the gene matches: 12. CDR1 SEHNR and CDR2 FQNEAQ come from the germline V gene (reference sequence). CDR3 length: 17 residues. The chain's CDR3 is CASSLGLLSGTTDTQYF. CDR3 nucleotide sequence: TGTGCCAGCAGCTTAGGTCTCCTTAGCGGGACTACGGATACGCAGTATTTT.

The chain links TRBV5-6 to TRBJ1-3, with D unresolved. The CDR3 spans 13 residues. CDR1 and CDR2 (germline): SGHDT, YYEEEE. V lost 1 base to trimming and J lost 6 bases, with 8 bases between them. CDR3 sequence (DNA): TGTGCCAGCAGCTTGACTACAACAAACACCATATATTTT. This sequence encodes CASSLTTTNTIYF.

The chain has TRBV2 and TRBJ1-5, with a tentative D call TRBD1 (6 bases). This CDR3 has 16 residues. Germline V gene lookup returns CDR1 SNHLY and CDR2 FYNNEI. V shed 2 bases and J shed 2 bases, with 13 bases lying between them. Here the CDR3 DNA reads TGTGCCAGCAGTGAAACCCTGGCAGGGGGCAATCAGCCCCAGCATTTT. Translated: CASSETLAGGNQPQHF.

This chain joins TRBV28 and TRBJ2-1; TRBD2 matches 9 bases. This CDR3 has 15 amino acids. CDR1 is MDHEN, CDR2 SYDVKM, per germline. The trim removed 6 bases at V and 9 bases at J, leaving 12 bases unmatched. CDR3: CASSRPTGLAGEQFF. The DNA for the CDR3 is TGTGCCAGCAGCCGACCGACGGGACTAGCCGGTGAGCAGTTCTTC.

The chain employs TRBV4-1 and TRBJ2-7, with D possibly TRBD2 on 6 matching bases. The V gene lost 1 base and the J gene lost 12 bases, with 10 bases spanning the gap. The CDR3 is 11 residues long. Germline CDR1 and CDR2: MGHRA and YSYEKL. The CDR3 nucleotides are TGCGCCAGCAGCCAAGCGGGGGTTCGGTACTTC. Translating it yields CASSQAGVRYF.

The chain couples TRBV10-2 to TRBJ2-2, with 7 bases identical to TRBD1. Germline CDR1 and CDR2: WSHSY and SAAADI. The CDR3 consists of 14 residues. Trimming cost V 6 bases and J 0 bases; bases outside gene matches: 1. DNA of the CDR3: TGCGCCAGCAGAGGGACAGCGAACACCGGGGAGCTGTTTTTT. Amino acid sequence: CASRGTANTGELFF.